The clone carrying this TCR beta chain was counted ten times or more. Its cognate antigen is unknown. These data originate in a study of CD8+CD57+ T cells in acquired aplastic anemia. Study-level information: Roughly 3.2 ug was the average amount of DNA from sorted CD4+ and CD8+ cells.

The use of genomic DNA as template underpinned the TCR beta VDJ and CDR3 profiling. A single record per CDR3 protein comes from TCRdb applying MiXCR to the reads. The sample has about 220,000 distinct CDR3 sequences; 30% to 40% are singletons. Study-wide points: Statistical testing detected no significant gap in CD8+ Simpson's diversity between patients and controls. Comparison of patients with controls identified around 31 shared CD8+ CDR3 sequences.

This receptor was taken from a human donor in good health, serving as a control. Sequencing was carried out using sorted CD4+, CD8+, or CD8+CD57+ T cells (not recorded which) from PBMCs.

CDR3 sequence reads: CASSPRTGWDSPLHF. In DNA form, the CDR3 reads TGTGCCAGCAGCCCCCGGACAGGGTGGGACTCACCCCTCCACTTT. The gene calls are TRBV4-2 and TRBJ1-6, with 8 bases matching TRBD1. CDR3 size: 15 residues. Germline CDR1 reads LGHNA; CDR2 reads YNFKEQ. V lost 4 bases and J lost 10; bases outside the gene matches: 9.